This TCR beta chain was recorded in a study of post-analysis software for immune sequencing data. The wider study: Secondary progressive, relapsing-remitting and progressive-relapsing multiple sclerosis were among the included disease courses. Findings and limits, study-wide: In patients, four to six TRBV segments were more frequent than in controls, with TRBV5-6, TRBV5-1 and TRBV20-1 among them. In multiple sclerosis, normalized Chao1 diversity was significantly below that of controls. Pronounced co-clustering by F measure was evident among identically batched samples.

V lost 7 bases and J lost 3, with 12 bases in between. The CDR3 is 12 amino acids. Germline-derived CDR1 and CDR2 are SQVTM and ANQGSEA. Concerning this clonotype itself: Its cognate antigen is unknown.

Built from TCR beta cDNA, the libraries had unique molecular identifiers in them. T cells numbering about 0.95 to 11 million gave rise to 450,000 to 550,000 cDNA molecules. TCRdb passed the PCR reads through MiXCR, listing each CDR3 protein once. The data show fewer than 700,000 distinct CDR3 sequences, around 47% seen once. The clonotype originates from a girl aged 5-17 years with multiple sclerosis. The chain joins TRBV29-1 to TRBJ1-2; no clear D. The sample comprised blood. CDR3 bases: TGCAGCGGAGCATTTGCAGACTATGGCTACACCTTC. It codes for CSGAFADYGYTF.